This TCR beta chain was sequenced during a study of control samples from healthy donors and cancer patients. Germline lookup yields CDR1 SGHRS and CDR2 YFSETQ. Trimming pared 0 bases from V and 0 bases from J, leaving 3 bases between. The CDR3 runs to 13 residues. Clones were sequenced by immunoSEQ multiplex PCR, and TCRdb holds only the in-frame ones, with some missing. The sample shows 140,000 to 150,000 clones, around 86% of them seen only once. The source of this sequence is a man aged 25 to 40 in good health. The chain uses TRBV5-1 and TRBJ1-1; D call uncertain. Sequences were obtained from blood. CDR3 amino acids: CASSLALNTEAFF. In DNA, the CDR3 is TGCGCCAGCAGCTTGGCGCTGAACACTGAAGCTTTCTTT. Full variable domain (outside the CDR3, taken from reference TRBV5-1 and TRBJ1-1): KAGVTQTPRYLIKTRGQQVTLSCSPISGHRSVSWYQQTPGQGLQFLFEYFSETQRNKGNFPGRFSGRQFSNSRSEMNVSTLELGDSALYLCASSLALNTEAFFGQGTRLTVV.